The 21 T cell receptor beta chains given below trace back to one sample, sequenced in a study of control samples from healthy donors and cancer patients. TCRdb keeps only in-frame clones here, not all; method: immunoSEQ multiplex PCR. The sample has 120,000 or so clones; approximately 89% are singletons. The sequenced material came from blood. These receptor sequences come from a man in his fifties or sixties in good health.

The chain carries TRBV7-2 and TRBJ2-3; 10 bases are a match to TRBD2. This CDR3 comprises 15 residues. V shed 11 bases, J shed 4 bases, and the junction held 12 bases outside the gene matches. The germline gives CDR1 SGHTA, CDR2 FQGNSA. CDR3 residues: CAVQLSGGVADTQYF. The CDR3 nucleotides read TGTGCCGTGCAATTAAGCGGGGGGGTCGCAGATACGCAGTATTTT. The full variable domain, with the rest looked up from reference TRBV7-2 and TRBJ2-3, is GAGVSQSPSNKVTEKGKDVELRCDPISGHTALYWYRQSLGQGLEFLIYFQGNSAPDKSGLPSDRFSAERTGGSVSTLTIQRTQQEDSAVYLCAVQLSGGVADTQYFGPGTRLTVL.

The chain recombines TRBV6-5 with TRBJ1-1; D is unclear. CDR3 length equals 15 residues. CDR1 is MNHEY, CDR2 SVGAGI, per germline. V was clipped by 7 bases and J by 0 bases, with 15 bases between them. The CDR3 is CASTIVRALNTEAFF. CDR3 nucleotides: TGTGCCAGCACAATTGTAAGAGCCTTGAACACTGAAGCTTTCTTT.

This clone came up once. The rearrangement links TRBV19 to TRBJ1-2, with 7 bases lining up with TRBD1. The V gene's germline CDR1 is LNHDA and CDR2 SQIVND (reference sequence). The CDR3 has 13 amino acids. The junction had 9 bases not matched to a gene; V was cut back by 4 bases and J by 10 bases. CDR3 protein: CASSTQTGTDYTF. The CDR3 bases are TGTGCCAGTAGTACACAAACCGGGACAGACTACACCTTC.

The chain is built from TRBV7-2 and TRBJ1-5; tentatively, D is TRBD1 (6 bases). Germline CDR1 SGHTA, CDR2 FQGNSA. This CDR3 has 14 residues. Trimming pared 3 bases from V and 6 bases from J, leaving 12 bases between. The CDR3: CASSFRGAGQPQHF. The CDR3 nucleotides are TGTGCCAGCAGCTTTAGGGGGGCGGGTCAGCCCCAGCATTTT.

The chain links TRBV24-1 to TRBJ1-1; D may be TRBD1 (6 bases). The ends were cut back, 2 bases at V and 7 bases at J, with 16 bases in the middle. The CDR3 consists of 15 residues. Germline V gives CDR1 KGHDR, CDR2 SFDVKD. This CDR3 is CATSDSGTTWGEAFF. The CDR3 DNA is TGTGCCACCAGTGATTCAGGGACAACCTGGGGTGAAGCTTTCTTT.

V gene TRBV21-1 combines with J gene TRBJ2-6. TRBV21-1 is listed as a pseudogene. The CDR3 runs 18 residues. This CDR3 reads CASSKPPSKDSGANVLTF. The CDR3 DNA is TGTGCCAGCAGCAAACCACCCTCCAAGGACTCTGGGGCCAACGTCCTGACTTTC.

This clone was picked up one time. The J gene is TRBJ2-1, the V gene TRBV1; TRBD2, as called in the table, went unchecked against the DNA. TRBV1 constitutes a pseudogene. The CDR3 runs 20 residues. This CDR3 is CTSSQECTSGGSSSYNEQFF. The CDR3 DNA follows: TGCACCAGCAGCCAAGAATGTACCAGCGGGGGGTCGAGCTCCTACAATGAGCAGTTCTTC.

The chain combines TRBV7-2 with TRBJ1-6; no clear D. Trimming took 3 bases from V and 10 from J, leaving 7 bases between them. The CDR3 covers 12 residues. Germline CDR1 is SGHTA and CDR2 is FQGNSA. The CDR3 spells CASSFSSSPLHF. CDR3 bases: TGTGCCAGCAGCTTTAGTAGCTCACCCCTCCACTTT. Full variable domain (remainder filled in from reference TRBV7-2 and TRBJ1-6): GAGVSQSPSNKVTEKGKDVELRCDPISGHTALYWYRQSLGQGLEFLIYFQGNSAPDKSGLPSDRFSAERTGGSVSTLTIQRTQQEDSAVYLCASSFSSSPLHFGNGTRLTVT.

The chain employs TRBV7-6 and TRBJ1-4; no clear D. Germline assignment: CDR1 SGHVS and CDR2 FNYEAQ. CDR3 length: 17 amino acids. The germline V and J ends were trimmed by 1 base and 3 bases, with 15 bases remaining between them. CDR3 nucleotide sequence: TGTGCCAGCAGCTTAGGGGTCGGCCTCGGGTCTAATGAAAAACTGTTTTTT. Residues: CASSLGVGLGSNEKLFF.

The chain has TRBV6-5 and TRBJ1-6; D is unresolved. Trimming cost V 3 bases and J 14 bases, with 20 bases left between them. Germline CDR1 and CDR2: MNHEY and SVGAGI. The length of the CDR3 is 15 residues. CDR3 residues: CASSYNVDLRVTLHF. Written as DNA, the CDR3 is TGTGCCAGCAGTTATAACGTTGACTTAAGGGTGACCCTCCACTTT.

CDR3 DNA: TGTGCCAGCTCGACCGGGACAGGTATCGGGGAGCTGTTTTTT. The encoded protein is CASSTGTGIGELFF. The rearrangement joins TRBV3-1 (or the pseudogene TRBV3-2) to TRBJ2-2; 8 nucleotides align to TRBD1. This CDR3 region has 14 residues. Trimming took 8 bases from V and 7 from J; bases not matched to a gene: 9. CDR1 and CDR2 (germline): LGHDT, YNNKEL (reference sequence).

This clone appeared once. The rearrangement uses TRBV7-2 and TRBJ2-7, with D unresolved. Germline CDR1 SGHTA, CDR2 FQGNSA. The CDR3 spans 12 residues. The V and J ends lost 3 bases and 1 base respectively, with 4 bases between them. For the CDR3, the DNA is TGTGCCAGCAGCTTGAAGTCCTACGAGCAGTACTTC. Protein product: CASSLKSYEQYF.

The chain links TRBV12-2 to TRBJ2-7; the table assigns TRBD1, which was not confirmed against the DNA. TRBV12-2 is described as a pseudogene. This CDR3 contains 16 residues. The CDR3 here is CASRFEGQGATYEQYF. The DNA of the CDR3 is TGTGCAAGTCGCTTCGAGGGACAGGGGGCCACCTACGAGCAGTACTTC.

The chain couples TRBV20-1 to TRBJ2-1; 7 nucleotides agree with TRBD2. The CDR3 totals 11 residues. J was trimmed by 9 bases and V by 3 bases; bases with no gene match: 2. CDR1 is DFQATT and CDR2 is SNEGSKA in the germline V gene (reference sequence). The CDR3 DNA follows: TGCAGTGCTAGTTCGGGGGGTGAGCAGTTCTTC. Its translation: CSASSGGEQFF.

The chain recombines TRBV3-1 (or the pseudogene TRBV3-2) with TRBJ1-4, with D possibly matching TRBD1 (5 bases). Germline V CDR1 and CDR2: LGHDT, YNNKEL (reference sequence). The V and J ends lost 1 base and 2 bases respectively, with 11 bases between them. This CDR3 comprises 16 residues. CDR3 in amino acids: CASSQAVGQTNEKLFF. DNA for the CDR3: TGTGCCAGCAGCCAAGCAGTGGGGCAGACTAATGAAAAACTGTTTTTT.

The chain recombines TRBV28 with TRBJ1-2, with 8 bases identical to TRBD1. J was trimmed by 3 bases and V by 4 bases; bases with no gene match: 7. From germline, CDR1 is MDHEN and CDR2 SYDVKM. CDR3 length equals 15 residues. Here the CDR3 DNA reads TGTGCCAGCAGTTCGCCGTCAGGGGGCGACTATGGCTACACCTTC. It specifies CASSSPSGGDYGYTF.

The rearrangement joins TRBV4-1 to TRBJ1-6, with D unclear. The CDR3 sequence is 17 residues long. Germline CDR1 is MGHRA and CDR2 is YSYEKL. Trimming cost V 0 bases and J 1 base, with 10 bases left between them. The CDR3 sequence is CASSQDRRGSYNSPLHF. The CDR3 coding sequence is TGCGCCAGCAGCCAAGATCGGCGGGGATCCTATAATTCACCCCTCCACTTT.

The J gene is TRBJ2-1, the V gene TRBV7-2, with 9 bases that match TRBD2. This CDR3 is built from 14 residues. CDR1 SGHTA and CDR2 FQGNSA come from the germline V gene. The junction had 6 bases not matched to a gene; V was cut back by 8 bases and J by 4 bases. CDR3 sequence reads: CASLRGGQYNEQFF. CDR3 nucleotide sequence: TGTGCCAGCTTGCGGGGGGGCCAATACAATGAGCAGTTCTTC.

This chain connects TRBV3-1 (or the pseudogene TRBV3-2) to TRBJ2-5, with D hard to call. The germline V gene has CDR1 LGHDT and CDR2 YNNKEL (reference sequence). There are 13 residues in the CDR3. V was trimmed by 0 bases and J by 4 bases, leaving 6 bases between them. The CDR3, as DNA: TGTGCCAGCAGCCAAGATTTAGGAGAGACCCAGTACTTC. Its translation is CASSQDLGETQYF.

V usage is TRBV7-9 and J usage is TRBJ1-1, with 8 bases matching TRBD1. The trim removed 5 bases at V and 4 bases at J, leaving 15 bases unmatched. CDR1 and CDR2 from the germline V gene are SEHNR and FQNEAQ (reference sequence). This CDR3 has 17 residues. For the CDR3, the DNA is TGTGCCAGCAGCGAACAGGGGGGAGGCAGGAGGGGCACTGAAGCTTTCTTT. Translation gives CASSEQGGGRRGTEAFF.

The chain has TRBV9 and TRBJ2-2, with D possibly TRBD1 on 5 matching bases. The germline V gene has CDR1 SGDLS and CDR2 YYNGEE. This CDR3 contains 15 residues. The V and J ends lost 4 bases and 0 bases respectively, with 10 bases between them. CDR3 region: CASSRDSANTGELFF. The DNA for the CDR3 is TGTGCCAGCAGCAGAGACAGCGCGAACACCGGGGAGCTGTTTTTT.